The T cell receptor (beta chain) under discussion was sequenced for a study of prognosis after radiotherapy for stage I lung cancer. Study in general: Patients received 3 to 5 SBRT fractions with a biologically effective dose of at least 100 Gy.

Amplification of TCR beta CDR3 from genomic DNA used two-round multiplex PCR. Amplification during the initial PCR round employed primers specific to each TRBV and TRBJ gene. In TCRdb, the multiplex PCR reads were re-called with MiXCR into one record per CDR3 protein. This sample carries some 17,000 distinct CDR3 sequences, around 30% of them seen once, and the ten largest clones take approximately 32%. The clonotype originates from a donor aged 50 or older with non-small cell lung cancer. The input for sequencing was PBMCs, taken before or after stereotactic body radiation therapy (not recorded which).

This CDR3 reads CASSITGSGGWGANVLTF. The CDR3 DNA is TGTGCCAGTAGTATTACGGGGTCAGGGGGTTGGGGGGCCAACGTCCTGACTTTC. The chain carries TRBV19 and TRBJ2-6; the match to TRBD1 covers 7 bases. Trimming took 3 bases from V and 4 from J; bases not matched to a gene: 12. This CDR3 region has 18 residues. The germline V gene has CDR1 LNHDA and CDR2 SQIVND (reference sequence).